Listed here are 27 T cell receptor beta chains from one sample, sequenced in a study of T cells after yellow fever vaccination. TCRdb re-derived calls from the 5' RACE reads in MiXCR, one entry per CDR3 protein. The sample has 250,000 to 350,000 distinct CDR3 sequences, about 6.9% seen once. Sample: PBMCs, taken around 45 days after the first yellow fever vaccination. The receptors were gathered from a man between 18 and 29 years old who received the YFV17D yellow fever vaccine.

This clonotype was detected ten times or more. V gene TRBV5-1 combines with J gene TRBJ1-6; TRBD1 aligns across 9 bases. V lost 0 bases and J lost 8; bases outside the gene matches: 3. Germline CDR1 reads SGHRS; CDR2 reads YFSETQ. The length of the CDR3 is 15 residues. CDR3 sequence: CASSLVGQGDSPLHF. Written as DNA, the CDR3 is TGCGCCAGCAGCTTGGTGGGACAGGGAGATTCACCCCTCCACTTT.

This clonotype occurred many times. The rearrangement uses TRBV4-3 and TRBJ2-3; D perhaps matches TRBD2 (6 bases). V lost 0 bases, J lost 4 bases, and 14 bases lay in between. This CDR3 comprises 16 residues. From germline, CDR1 is LGHNA and CDR2 YSLEER. CDR3 sequence reads: CASSQDPGVRADTQYF. The CDR3 DNA reads TGCGCCAGCAGCCAAGATCCGGGGGTGAGGGCAGATACGCAGTATTTT.

The chain is built from TRBV4-1 and TRBJ2-2; no clear D. Germline CDR1 MGHRA, CDR2 YSYEKL. The V end was cut by 4 bases, the J end by 8 bases, with 23 bases between. The CDR3 contains 17 residues. CDR3 nucleotides: TGCGCCAGCAGCCTATTACCGGCGAACTACAACGGGGGGGAGCTGTTTTTT. It is translated as CASSLLPANYNGGELFF.

V is TRBV6-1 and J is TRBJ2-3, with 8 bases matching TRBD2. V lost 4 bases to trimming and J lost 4 bases; unmatched junction nucleotides: 7. Per germline, CDR1 MNHNS and CDR2 SASEGT. The CDR3 contains 15 residues. The DNA of the CDR3 is TGTGCCAGCAGTGTGCGGGGGGCGGATGCAGATACGCAGTATTTT. This encodes CASSVRGADADTQYF.

The J gene is TRBJ1-2, the V gene TRBV20-1; the D gene is possibly TRBD1 (5 bases). This CDR3 contains 13 residues. The V gene's germline CDR1 is DFQATT and CDR2 SNEGSKA (reference sequence). V was pared by 3 bases and J by 7 bases, with 15 bases between. CDR3 in amino acids: CSASSSGTGGYTF. The CDR3 DNA reads TGCAGTGCTAGTTCCTCAGGGACCGGTGGCTACACCTTC.

In this sample, this clonotype turned up many times. The CDR3 region is CASSYQQGRETQYF. CDR3 nucleotides: TGTGCCAGCAGTTATCAACAGGGGAGAGAGACCCAGTACTTC. The chain has TRBV6-5 and TRBJ2-5; TRBD1 matches 7 bases. CDR1 MNHEY and CDR2 SVGAGI come from the germline V gene. V gave up 3 bases and J gave up 4 bases; unmatched junction bases: 5. CDR3 length: 14 amino acids.

The V call is TRBV2, the J call TRBJ1-1; D possibly corresponds to TRBD1 (6 bases). CDR3 size: 15 residues. The germline V gene encodes CDR1 SNHLY and CDR2 FYNNEI. Trimming took off 6 bases at V and 4 bases at J, with 18 bases between the two ends. Here the CDR3 DNA reads TGTGCCAGCAGAACCAGGGTAGGGGGGGGCACTGAAGCTTTCTTT. Its translation: CASRTRVGGGTEAFF.

This clonotype appeared many times. V usage is TRBV7-2 and J usage is TRBJ2-4, with D perhaps matching TRBD2 (6 bases). The CDR3 is made up of 17 amino acids. Trimming took off 4 bases at V and 0 bases at J, with 16 bases between the two ends. CDR1 and CDR2 (germline): SGHTA, FQGNSA. This chain's CDR3 is CASSSPGDMIAKNIQYF. Here the CDR3 DNA reads TGTGCCAGCAGCTCCCCGGGGGATATGATAGCCAAAAACATTCAGTACTTC.

The chain uses TRBV28 and TRBJ2-1; D is uncertain. The germline gives CDR1 MDHEN, CDR2 SYDVKM. The CDR3 length is 15 residues. The germline V and J ends were trimmed by 1 base and 6 bases, with 13 bases remaining between them. For the CDR3, the DNA is TGTGCCAGCAGTTTATTCCAGAGCTCAATCAATGAGCAGTTCTTC. Protein product: CASSLFQSSINEQFF.

V usage is TRBV29-1 and J usage is TRBJ1-1, with a possible D match to TRBD1 (6 bases). Looked up from germline, CDR1 is SQVTM and CDR2 is ANQGSEA. CDR3 length equals 14 residues. Trimming removed 3 bases from V and 6 bases from J, with 17 bases in between. The DNA of the CDR3 is TGCAGCGTTGACCGACAGGTTTTAGGGCCTGAAGCTTTCTTT. The encoded protein is CSVDRQVLGPEAFF.

This clonotype has just a few counts. The chain has TRBV20-1 and TRBJ2-4, with D hard to call. There are 15 residues in the CDR3. Deletions cut 6 bases from V and 0 bases from J, with 15 bases between. The V gene's germline CDR1 is DFQATT and CDR2 SNEGSKA (reference sequence). The chain's CDR3 is CSAIDTTLAKNIQYF. DNA of the CDR3: TGCAGTGCCATAGACACGACGCTAGCCAAAAACATTCAGTACTTC.

In this sample, this clonotype turned up many times. The chain recombines TRBV4-2 with TRBJ2-5; D is ambiguous. Germline loops: CDR1 LGHNA, CDR2 YNFKEQ. CDR3 length: 19 residues. V lost 4 bases and J 5 bases, leaving 29 bases between the germline ends. In nucleotides, the CDR3 is TGTGCCAGCAGCCCACGGAGATACTCCCCGGTCACAATTAGTGAGACCCAGTACTTC. The encoded protein is CASSPRRYSPVTISETQYF.

V usage is TRBV6-1 and J usage is TRBJ2-7; tentatively, D is TRBD1 or TRBD2 (6 bases each). The CDR3 spans 13 residues. Per germline, CDR1 MNHNS and CDR2 SASEGT. The ends were cut back, 8 bases at V and 6 bases at J, with 17 bases in the middle. CDR3: CASGGGPTGEQYV. The CDR3 nucleotides read TGTGCCAGCGGAGGGGGACCTACTGGCGAGCAGTACGTC.

The CDR3 DNA sequence: TGTGCCAGCAGCCAAGTTTTCGGGCAGGGGTGGTACGAGCAGTACTTC. It translates to CASSQVFGQGWYEQYF. The chain combines TRBV14 with TRBJ2-7; a possible D gene is TRBD1 (6 bases). The germline V gene encodes CDR1 SGHDN and CDR2 FVKESK. This CDR3 has 16 amino acids. V lost 1 base and J 4 bases, leaving 17 bases between the germline ends.

The chain employs TRBV7-6 and TRBJ2-7; no reliable D call. The V end lost 1 base, the J end lost 0 bases, and 10 bases lay between the germline ends. CDR1 is SGHVS, CDR2 FNYEAQ, per germline. There are 15 residues in the CDR3. The CDR3 spells CASSLGMSASYEQYF. In nucleotides, the CDR3 is TGTGCCAGCAGCTTAGGGATGTCAGCCTCCTACGAGCAGTACTTC.

This clonotype was seen repeatedly, ten times or more. V usage is TRBV28 and J usage is TRBJ2-5; D possibly corresponds to TRBD1 (6 bases). V lost 7 bases and J lost 5, with 11 bases in between. Germline CDR1 is MDHEN and CDR2 is SYDVKM. The CDR3 is 12 residues long. This CDR3 is CASKGTGETQYF. The CDR3 DNA sequence: TGTGCCAGCAAGGGCACAGGGGAGACCCAGTACTTC.

The chain uses TRBV18 and TRBJ2-5; D is perhaps TRBD1 (6 bases). Trimming removed 3 bases from V and 5 bases from J, with 16 bases in between. Germline loops: CDR1 KGHSH, CDR2 LQKENI. The CDR3 covers 15 residues. DNA for the CDR3: TGTGCCAGCTCACCGCCCGAGACAGGAAGCGAGACCCAGTACTTC. Protein product: CASSPPETGSETQYF.

The chain combines TRBV20-1 with TRBJ2-7; D gene uncertain. The CDR3 has 13 amino acids. Per germline, CDR1 DFQATT and CDR2 SNEGSKA (reference sequence). Trimming took 6 bases from V and 5 from J, leaving 17 bases between them. CDR3 nucleotides: TGCAGTGCCCCACTTGGGTTTATCGACGAGCAGTACTTC. This codes for CSAPLGFIDEQYF.

There are many counts of this clonotype. The chain combines TRBV5-6 with TRBJ1-5, with TRBD1 matching 7 bases. Germline V gene lookup returns CDR1 SGHDT and CDR2 YYEEEE. The CDR3 spans 15 residues. V was clipped by 4 bases and J by 2 bases; unmatched bases: 6. CDR3 loop: CASSPYRGGNQPQHF. The CDR3 coding sequence is TGTGCCAGCAGCCCTTACAGGGGAGGCAATCAGCCCCAGCATTTT.

V is TRBV5-1 and J is TRBJ2-3; 13 bases align to TRBD2. Germline V CDR1 and CDR2: SGHRS, YFSETQ. V was pared by 4 bases and J by 2 bases, with 4 bases of the junction left unmatched. The CDR3 is 16 residues long. CDR3 DNA: TGCGCCAGCAGCAGCGGGACTAGCGGGGACACAGATACGCAGTATTTT. It translates to CASSSGTSGDTDTQYF.

This clonotype was counted ten times or more. The rearrangement joins TRBV7-2 to TRBJ2-6; the D is unclear. V dropped 2 bases and J dropped 0 bases, with 11 bases sitting between them. This CDR3 is 17 amino acids long. Looked up from germline, CDR1 is SGHTA and CDR2 is FQGNSA. In DNA form, the CDR3 reads TGTGCCAGCAGCTTAAACCGAGTAGACTCTGGGGCCAACGTCCTGACTTTC. Translated, it gives CASSLNRVDSGANVLTF.

There are a few counts of this clonotype. This chain connects TRBV4-2 to TRBJ2-2; 8 bases agree with TRBD2. CDR1 is LGHNA, CDR2 YNFKEQ, per germline. The CDR3 contains 20 residues. With V trimmed by 2 bases and J by 2 bases, 16 bases remained unmatched. The CDR3 nucleotides read TGTGCCAGCAGCCAAATAGCGGGGCTTAACGAAACCCTAAACACCGGGGAGCTGTTTTTT. Its translation: CASSQIAGLNETLNTGELFF.

V gene TRBV6-2 or TRBV6-3 combines with J gene TRBJ1-5; D possibly corresponds to TRBD1 (5 bases). The CDR3 has 13 amino acids. Germline V CDR1 and CDR2: MNHEY, SVGEGT. V shed 2 bases and J shed 5 bases, with 7 bases lying between them. The CDR3 region is CASSYQGYQPQHF. The DNA of the CDR3 is TGTGCCAGCAGTTACCAGGGTTATCAGCCCCAGCATTTT.

This clonotype was detected ten times or more. The chain couples TRBV12-3 or TRBV12-4 to TRBJ1-6; the D is unclear. The CDR3 covers 14 residues. V lost 1 base and J 7 bases, leaving 8 bases between the germline ends. CDR3 residues: CASSLGALNSPLHF. In DNA form, the CDR3 reads TGTGCCAGCAGTTTAGGGGCCCTAAATTCACCCCTCCACTTT.

At least ten counts were recorded for this clonotype. The chain joins TRBV7-6 to TRBJ1-6, with D unresolved. The CDR3 spans 15 residues. V was trimmed by 1 base and J by 0 bases, leaving 4 bases between them. Germline CDR1 is SGHVS and CDR2 is FNYEAQ. CDR3 sequence (DNA): TGTGCCAGCAGCTTAGACAGCTCCTATAATTCACCCCTCCACTTT. The encoded protein is CASSLDSSYNSPLHF.

This clonotype has only a few counts. The V and J genes are TRBV4-3 and TRBJ2-3; D gene uncertain. This CDR3 spans 12 amino acids. Germline loops: CDR1 LGHNA, CDR2 YSLEER. Trimming left V 1 base short and J 8 bases short, with 7 bases between. The CDR3 sequence: CASSQARGTQYF. The CDR3, as DNA: TGCGCCAGCAGCCAAGCGAGAGGTACGCAGTATTTT.

The rearrangement uses TRBV6-5 and TRBJ1-2; 7 bases are a match to TRBD1. Germline loops: CDR1 MNHEY, CDR2 SVGAGI. The J segment lost 8 bases and the V segment lost 2 bases, leaving 8 bases of the junction unmatched. The CDR3 is 14 amino acids. CDR3 bases: TGTGCCAGCAGTTACCAAACAGGGGTTGAGGGCTACACCTTC. It yields the protein CASSYQTGVEGYTF.